A single sample gave rise to the 3 T cell receptor beta chains below, sequenced in a study of cytomegalovirus exposure and HLA in healthy donors. Measured with immunoSEQ multiplex PCR; TCRdb has only the in-frame clones, and not every one. In the table there are fewer than 200,000 clones, 85% of which are singletons. Sequenced: PBMCs. The receptors come from a man between 18 and 29 years old in good health and CMV-seropositive.

The chain links TRBV18 to TRBJ2-3, with TRBD1 identical over 12 bases. CDR3 size: 16 residues. V lost 5 bases and J lost 6; bases outside the gene matches: 9. Per the germline V gene, CDR1 is KGHSH and CDR2 is LQKENI. The CDR3: CASSYGTGGARDTQYF. DNA of the CDR3: TGTGCCAGCTCATATGGGACAGGGGGCGCCCGGGATACGCAGTATTTT.

The V and J genes are TRBV10-3 and TRBJ2-5; D not certain. Trimming stripped 4 bases from V and 2 bases from J, with 11 bases between. There are 14 residues in the CDR3. Germline V CDR1 and CDR2: ENHRY, SYGVKD. The CDR3 nucleotides read TGTGCCATCAGTGTTGGGCTGGCTCAAGAGACCCAGTACTTC. This codes for CAISVGLAQETQYF.

In DNA form, the CDR3 reads TGTGCCTGGACCGCAGCGGGAGGATTCGGCGCAGATACGCAGTATTTT. Its protein is CAWTAAGGFGADTQYF. V usage is TRBV30 and J usage is TRBJ2-3, with 9 bases matching TRBD2. Losses at the gene ends were 4 bases for V and 4 bases for J; bases not matched to a gene: 12. The CDR3 runs to 16 residues. Per germline, CDR1 GTSNPN and CDR2 SVGIG (reference sequence).